This T cell receptor (beta chain) is from a study of T cell repertoires in cytomegalovirus infection. This clonotype was seen at least ten times. TCRdb processed the reads anew with MiXCR; each CDR3 protein has one entry. The table shows 400,000 to 550,000 distinct CDR3 sequences, with about 11% occurring only once. Trimming at V came to 5 bases and at J to 8 bases, leaving 12 bases not matched to a gene. The CDR3 runs to 15 residues. CDR1 and CDR2 (germline): MNHNY, SVGAGI (reference sequence). The rearrangement links TRBV6-6 to TRBJ1-2; 9 nucleotides agree with TRBD1. This clonotype was sampled from a human donor in good health (CMV status not recorded). Some clones in this sample may be carry-over from other donors' samples. The sample comprised PBMCs. The CDR3 region is CASSRRDRDFNGYTF. DNA of the CDR3: TGTGCCAGCAGTAGGAGGGACAGGGACTTCAACGGCTACACCTTC.